One sample yielded the 25 T cell receptor beta chains listed below, sequenced in a study of cytomegalovirus exposure and HLA in healthy donors. It was with 60 Vbeta and 13 Jbeta primers that the PCR ran. The repertoire was sequenced with immunoSEQ multiplex PCR; TCRdb's copy has only in-frame clones and lacks some. The table lists roughly 130,000 clones, approximately 70% of them singletons. Sequenced material: PBMCs. These receptors came from a woman aged 55-75 years in good health and CMV-seropositive.

The V gene is TRBV9, the J gene TRBJ1-3; 7 nucleotides agree with TRBD1. V dropped 4 bases and J dropped 0; count of bases not matched to a gene: 7. This CDR3 is built from 16 residues. Germline assignment: CDR1 SGDLS and CDR2 YYNGEE. CDR3 sequence: CASSLSTGASGNTIYF. CDR3 DNA sequence: TGTGCCAGCAGCTTATCAACAGGGGCCTCTGGAAACACCATATATTTT.

The chain is built from TRBV19 and TRBJ1-5; D is undetermined. Trimming left V 6 bases short and J 5 bases short, with 8 bases between. Germline V gives CDR1 LNHDA, CDR2 SQIVND (reference sequence). This CDR3 has 12 amino acids. The CDR3 DNA follows: TGTGCCAGTAGAGCCCGAGATCAGCCCCAGCATTTT. It codes for CASRARDQPQHF. The complete variable domain, with remaining parts taken from reference TRBV19 and TRBJ1-5, reads DGGITQSPKYLFRKEGQNVTLSCEQNLNHDAMYWYRQDPGQGLRLIYYSQIVNDFQKGDIAEGYSVSREKKESFPLTVTSAQKNPTAFYLCASRARDQPQHFGDGTRLSIL.

In the case of this clone: At the DNA level, this CDR3 is encoded by other sequences in the same sample as well. This chain connects TRBV7-3 to TRBJ1-4, with D possibly TRBD1 on 6 matching bases. V was trimmed by 5 bases and J by 8 bases, leaving 15 bases between them. The CDR3 covers 14 residues. Germline V gene data show CDR1 as SGHTA and CDR2 as FQGTGA. CDR3 protein: CASSPDSRGEKLFF. DNA of the CDR3: TGTGCCAGCAGCCCGGACAGCCGAGGGGAAAAACTGTTTTTT.

This clone was counted once. The chain has TRBV2 and TRBJ2-7; 12 nucleotides agree with TRBD2. CDR3 size: 17 residues. J gave up 1 base and V 7 bases, and 11 bases lay outside the gene matches. Germline CDR1 is SNHLY and CDR2 is FYNNEI. The CDR3 DNA follows: TGTGCCAGCAATTGGAACCCGGGGACTAGCGGGTCCTACGAGCAGTACTTC. It is translated as CASNWNPGTSGSYEQYF. Full variable domain (remainder filled in from reference TRBV2 and TRBJ2-7): EPEVTQTPSHQVTQMGQEVILRCVPISNHLYFYWYRQILGQKVEFLVSFYNNEISEKSEIFDDQFSVERPDGSNFTLKIRSTKLEDSAMYFCASNWNPGTSGSYEQYFGPGTRLTVT.

The chain links TRBV5-4 to TRBJ2-3; tentative D call: TRBD1 (7 bases). The CDR3 covers 16 residues. CDR1 is SGHNT, CDR2 YYREEE, per germline (reference sequence). With 4 bases removed from V and 1 base from J, the gap between germline ends came to 16 bases. CDR3 amino acids: CASSPWGRGGTDTQYF. DNA of the CDR3: TGTGCCAGCAGCCCGTGGGGCAGGGGGGGCACAGATACGCAGTATTTT.

The chain links TRBV4-1 to TRBJ1-2; TRBD1 matches at 7 bases. Losses at the gene ends were 1 base for V and 2 bases for J; bases not matched to a gene: 7. In germline, CDR1 is MGHRA, CDR2 YSYEKL. The CDR3 has 16 amino acids. The CDR3 region is CASSQATGQSNYGYTF. CDR3 coding DNA: TGCGCCAGCAGCCAAGCGACGGGACAGTCGAACTATGGCTACACCTTC.

The gene calls are TRBV9 and TRBJ1-2; unclear D gene. Germline values: CDR1 SGDLS, CDR2 YYNGEE. The CDR3 consists of 14 residues. Deletions cut 0 bases from V and 2 bases from J, with 8 bases between. In DNA, the CDR3 is TGTGCCAGCAGCGTAGAACTGTTAAACTATGGCTACACCTTC. Its translation is CASSVELLNYGYTF.

The V and J genes are TRBV6-5 and TRBJ1-5; no clear D. The CDR3 is made up of 13 amino acids. Trimming pared 2 bases from V and 4 bases from J, leaving 6 bases between. Germline lookup yields CDR1 MNHEY and CDR2 SVGAGI. This chain's CDR3 is CASSYGGNQPQHF. CDR3 nucleotide sequence: TGTGCCAGCAGTTACGGCGGGAATCAGCCCCAGCATTTT.

In this sample, this clone turned up a few times. The chain links TRBV6-1 to TRBJ1-6; tentatively, D is TRBD1 (5 bases). CDR3 length equals 17 residues. Germline CDR1 MNHNS, CDR2 SASEGT. Trimming took off 3 bases at V and 0 bases at J, with 12 bases between the two ends. CDR3 residues: CASSEGQGRSYNSPLHF. CDR3 sequence (DNA): TGTGCCAGCAGTGAGGGCCAGGGCCGCTCCTATAATTCACCCCTCCACTTT.

CDR3 in amino acids: CASSQAGTGNEKLFF. The CDR3 DNA is TGCGCCAGCAGCCAAGCCGGGACAGGTAATGAAAAACTGTTTTTT. The chain links TRBV4-1 to TRBJ1-4; 8 bases fit TRBD1. The germline gives CDR1 MGHRA, CDR2 YSYEKL. The CDR3 totals 15 residues. The V gene end was trimmed by 1 base and the J gene end by 4 bases; junction bases not matched to a gene: 2.

This rearrangement joins TRBV5-1 to TRBJ1-5, with no clear D. V lost 4 bases and J 0 bases, leaving 17 bases between the germline ends. Germline CDR1 SGHRS, CDR2 YFSETQ. CDR3 length: 17 amino acids. This chain's CDR3 is CASSPGGPVYSNQPQHF. As DNA, the CDR3 is TGCGCCAGCAGCCCAGGAGGGCCAGTCTATAGCAATCAGCCCCAGCATTTT.

This clone showed up just once. V and J are TRBV5-1 and TRBJ2-2; the D gene is possibly TRBD1 (7 bases). The germline V gene encodes CDR1 SGHRS and CDR2 YFSETQ. Trimming stripped 3 bases from V and 7 bases from J, with 13 bases between. The CDR3 runs to 14 residues. The CDR3 DNA sequence: TGCGCCAGCAGCTCAGGGGGACTCGGCGGGGAGCTGTTTTTT. Its protein is CASSSGGLGGELFF.

This clone was observed a few times. The V call is TRBV11-3, the J call TRBJ2-2, with D tentatively TRBD1 (5 bases). The CDR3 covers 17 residues. Trimming removed 0 bases at V and 0 bases at J, with 11 bases between. The V gene's germline CDR1 is SGHNT and CDR2 YENEEA. The CDR3 is CASSLEWGSTNTGELFF. DNA for the CDR3: TGTGCCAGCAGCTTAGAGTGGGGCAGCACGAACACCGGGGAGCTGTTTTTT.

This clone was counted between two and nine times. The rearrangement joins TRBV2 to TRBJ2-7; 7 nucleotides match TRBD2. The CDR3 runs 12 residues. Trimming cost V 4 bases and J 5 bases; bases outside gene matches: 2. The germline gives CDR1 SNHLY, CDR2 FYNNEI. The CDR3 loop is CASSGGGNEQYF. CDR3 DNA: TGTGCCAGCAGTGGCGGGGGTAACGAGCAGTACTTC.

As DNA, the CDR3 is TGCGCCAGCAGCCCTGCTAGCGGGGGAGATACGCAGTATTTT. It yields the protein CASSPASGGDTQYF. V and J are TRBV5-1 and TRBJ2-3, with 10 bases identical to TRBD2. The CDR3 sequence is 14 residues long. With 4 bases clipped from V and 5 bases from J, the junction kept 4 bases outside the gene matches. Germline assignment: CDR1 SGHRS and CDR2 YFSETQ. Combining the CDR3 with reference TRBV5-1 and TRBJ2-3 gives the whole variable domain KAGVTQTPRYLIKTRGQQVTLSCSPISGHRSVSWYQQTPGQGLQFLFEYFSETQRNKGNFPGRFSGRQFSNSRSEMNVSTLELGDSALYLCASSPASGGDTQYFGPGTRLTVL.

The count of this clone is one. A junction end diverges from the germline sequence, so it may reflect a read error. The genes are TRBV7-7 and TRBJ2-1, with a possible D match to TRBD1 (5 bases). Germline V gene lookup returns CDR1 SSHAT and CDR2 FNYEAQ (reference sequence). The CDR3 runs 16 residues. The CDR3: CASSLGPWRSYNEQFF. For the CDR3, the DNA is TGTGCTAGCAGCCTGGGGCCTTGGCGCTCCTACAATGAGCAGTTCTTC.

The table lists this clone with a count of one. V and J are TRBV11-1 and TRBJ2-7; unclear D gene. This CDR3 contains 14 residues. The V and J ends lost 3 bases and 0 bases respectively, with 9 bases between them. Per germline, CDR1 SGHAT and CDR2 FQDESV (reference sequence). This CDR3 is CASSLQRSSYEQYF. DNA of the CDR3: TGTGCCAGCAGCTTGCAACGGAGCTCCTACGAGCAGTACTTC.

The CDR3 DNA sequence: TGTGCCAGCAGTCTCGGGACAGATAGCAATCAGCCCCAGCATTTT. It yields the protein CASSLGTDSNQPQHF. This chain uses TRBV27 with TRBJ1-5; 7 bases line up with TRBD1. The CDR3 is 15 amino acids. CDR1 and CDR2 from the germline V gene are MNHEY and SMNVEV (reference sequence). With V trimmed by 5 bases and J by 0 bases, 4 bases remained unmatched.

CDR3 residues: CASSKTTVNEKLFF. The DNA of the CDR3 is TGTGCCAGCAGCAAAACGACAGTTAATGAAAAACTGTTTTTT. The rearrangement uses TRBV7-9 and TRBJ1-4; D possibly corresponds to TRBD1 (5 bases). Trimming removed 5 bases at V and 4 bases at J, with 11 bases between. Germline V gene data show CDR1 as SEHNR and CDR2 as FQNEAQ (reference sequence). The CDR3 loop spans 14 amino acids.

The gene calls are TRBV5-1 and TRBJ1-1, with D unclear. The V and J ends lost 0 bases and 0 bases respectively, with 15 bases between them. The germline V gene encodes CDR1 SGHRS and CDR2 YFSETQ. The CDR3 length is 17 residues. CDR3 sequence reads: CASSLEQLLVMNTEAFF. CDR3 in DNA: TGCGCCAGCAGCTTGGAACAGCTCCTGGTTATGAACACTGAAGCTTTCTTT.

The chain is built from TRBV27 and TRBJ2-6; TRBD1 might be the D (5 bases). In germline, CDR1 is MNHEY, CDR2 SMNVEV (reference sequence). This CDR3 region has 16 residues. The V gene lost 8 bases and the J gene lost 0 bases, with 14 bases spanning the gap. The CDR3 loop reads CASRPLGASGANVLTF. The CDR3 DNA is TGTGCCAGCCGGCCTCTAGGGGCCTCTGGGGCCAACGTCCTGACTTTC.

CDR3 residues: CASSIVGGGETQYF. The CDR3 nucleotides read TGTGCCAGTAGTATTGTCGGCGGGGGAGAGACCCAGTACTTC. The chain couples TRBV19 to TRBJ2-5; 7 bases align to TRBD2. V was pared by 3 bases and J by 4 bases, with 5 bases of the junction left unmatched. Germline CDR1 LNHDA, CDR2 SQIVND (reference sequence). The CDR3 sequence is 14 residues long.

This clone was seen more than once but under ten times. Its ends do not fully match the called genes, so a read error is possible. This chain uses TRBV7-9 with TRBJ1-2; no firm D call. Per the germline V gene, CDR1 is SEHNR and CDR2 is FQNEAQ (reference sequence). CDR3 length: 16 residues. This chain's CDR3 is CSSSLTRATSNYGYTF. DNA of the CDR3: TGTTCCAGCAGCTTAACGAGGGCAACTTCTAACTATGGCTACACCTTC.

The gene calls are TRBV10-3 and TRBJ1-1; D unresolved. Trimming took off 6 bases at V and 4 bases at J, with 12 bases between the two ends. CDR3 length: 13 amino acids. Germline loops: CDR1 ENHRY, CDR2 SYGVKD. DNA for the CDR3: TGTGCCATCAGACTGACTGGAGGCACTGAAGCTTTCTTT. It specifies CAIRLTGGTEAFF.

The gene calls are TRBV11-3 and TRBJ2-7; the match to TRBD2 covers 10 bases. The CDR3 sequence is 15 residues long. The germline CDR1 and CDR2 sequences are SGHNT and YENEEA. The J segment lost 2 bases and the V segment lost 5 bases, leaving 6 bases of the junction unmatched. CDR3 coding DNA: TGTGCCAGCAGCCGTTCGAGCGGGGGGGCCTACGAGCAGTACTTC. It specifies CASSRSSGGAYEQYF.